This T cell receptor beta chain was recorded in a study of blood T cell repertoires in COVID-19 (dated by TCRdb to the early 2020s). Looking at the study overall: The collaborator samples originated in the United States, Italy and Spain and spanned the acute and convalescent phases of COVID-19. The material from the prospective study consisted of cDNA or gDNA derived from T cells, B-cell-depleted T cells, or PBMCs. The repertoires were released in a freely available public database intended as a resource for research on the immune response to SARS-CoV-2. Nearly every sample came with metadata listing a de-identified subject ID, COVID-19 status, age in years and sex. Subjects who had been exposed to COVID-19, were actively infected with it, or had recovered from it provided the deeply sampled blood TCRbeta repertoires that made up the dataset. The samples were drawn from two sources: the first 160 participants of the ongoing ImmuneRACE study, and 1,254 subjects contributed by 6 global collaborators. Where available, HLA class I and class II types were obtained from metadata supplied by the sample provider rather than from assay-based typing.

The investigation overall reported the following: The amount of clinical and demographic metadata varied by source and participant and was provided uncurated.

Each collaborating institution followed its own protocols to collect whole blood in K2EDTA tubes. Collaborator samples were shipped for TCRbeta analysis as frozen whole blood, isolated PBMCs, or DNA extracted from either sample type. This clone was observed a single time. Its specific antigen is unknown. No quality values exist for individual bases; no much larger clone is one base distant. The immunoSEQ Assay, a bias-controlled multiplex PCR, was used to amplify TCRbeta CDR3 regions from genomic DNA. As for how the authors treated the data: The number of nucleated cells in each sample was estimated from the amplification of reference gene primers within the assay. Sequence reads were collapsed and filtered to measure the absolute abundance of every unique TCRbeta CDR3 rearrangement. For each sample, productive Simpson clonality was calculated by taking the square root of Simpson's diversity index across productive rearrangements. This immuneACCESS table, as held by TCRdb, lists in-frame sequences with V and J called but not all clones. Of the missing ones, under half trace to an unresolved V gene in checked studies; the others have no known cause. D and trimming come from the DNA, and the V and J calls and clone size come from that table. This sample gives 65,000 to 90,000 clones in total; around 88% of them show up just once. The ten largest make up roughly 8% of the sample.

The TCR sequence derives from a young man with acute or convalescent COVID-19. Sequencing used peripheral blood.

The sequenced DNA is TGCGCCAGCAGCTCGTCTAGCGGGACCTTCTCCTACAATGAGCAGTTCTTC. This encodes CASSSSSGTFSYNEQFF. Recombination joined TRBV5-1 with TRBJ2-1; TRBD2 fits 9 bases in the junction. V is cut back by 3 bases and J by 0 bases, with 7 bases in the junction unmatched. CDR1 SGHRS and CDR2 YFSETQ were looked up in the germline V gene. Including cysteine and phenylalanine, the CDR3 has 17 amino acids. The retained sequence is limited to the CDR3, 51 bases, with the frame set at the first base.